These T cell receptor beta chains were read from a single sample in a study of T cell responses to AZD1222 COVID-19 vaccine. Sequenced by immunoSEQ multiplex PCR; TCRdb stores in-frame clones only, minus some. The sample lists over 120,000 clones, about 92% occurring once. The specimen comprised peripheral blood, sampled on day 0 of AZD1222 vaccination. Receptors originate from an adult in good health. Each CDR3 is given with its conserved first and last residue. The size of a clone is reported for some rows only, either as once, few or many, or as a class for expanded clones.

TRBJ1-1,TRBV6-4,-,CASRLRGGTEAFF
TRBJ2-1,TRBV7-7,-,CASSYGLAGEQFF
TRBJ2-7,TRBV11-2,-,CASSPRRVPFGYEQYF
TRBJ2-2,TRBV18,-,CASSPATGVYRGELFF
TRBJ2-3,TRBV6-2/TRBV6-3,-,CASNPKGHTQYF
TRBJ2-7,TRBV6-2/TRBV6-3,-,CASSSLRDTSYEQYF
TRBJ1-1,TRBV6-2/TRBV6-3,-,CASSSGTAINTEAFF
TRBJ1-4,TRBV29-1,-,CSAGAGNEKLFF
TRBJ2-1,TRBV7-9,-,CASSSSGTSHNEQFF
TRBJ2-7,TRBV6-6,few,CASIGFMAGGSYEQYF
TRBJ2-5,TRBV6-1,-,CASSDSTGTGGGETQYF
TRBJ1-5,TRBV19,-,CASSIEGQNLPQHF
TRBJ2-5,TRBV18,once,CASSPPGQAQETQYF
TRBJ1-2,TRBV11-1,-,CASSLTGAGGYTF
TRBJ2-6,TRBV6-6,-,CASSQQGRGSGANVLTF
TRBJ1-1,TRBV20-1,-,CSGEENTEAFF
TRBJ2-1,TRBV5-6,-,CASSFLRGDRNEQFF
TRBJ2-1,TRBV4-2,-,CASSQDRSGTGGGRGEQFF
TRBJ2-3,TRBV7-9,-,CASSPQGVGTDTQYF
TRBJ1-1,TRBV7-3,-,CASSAQGYTEAFF
TRBJ2-7,TRBV10-3,-,CAIQQGGYEQYF
TRBJ2-1,TRBV9,-,CASSVGTGGEYNEQFF
TRBJ2-2,TRBV5-1,-,CASSSSGFTGELFF
TRBJ1-2,TRBV7-9,-,CASSLAQGANYGYTF
TRBJ1-4,TRBV3-1/TRBV3-2,-,CASSQVANSASWEKLFF
TRBJ1-2,TRBV7-2,once,CASSSLRWGYTF
TRBJ1-1,TRBV5-6,-,CASSSLRPGRDSEAFF
TRBJ1-1,TRBV10-3,-,CAIRAGGEAFF
TRBJ2-7,TRBV27,-,CASSIGLAPHEQYF
TRBJ1-4,TRBV5-4,-,CASSLSQGRNEKLFF
TRBJ1-5,TRBV19,-,CASTPVGGLDQPQHF
TRBJ2-1,TRBV6-1,-,CASSGTGGFSSYNEQFF
TRBJ1-2,TRBV25-1,-,CASSPSDNLGGYTF
TRBJ1-1,TRBV6-2/TRBV6-3,-,CASSYKVQGFSEAFF
TRBJ1-6,TRBV5-1,-,CASSPFGQGGSPLHF
TRBJ2-7,TRBV6-2/TRBV6-3,-,CASSYRPGGSPLLSYEQYF
TRBJ1-6,TRBV27,-,CASSNRDRAYNSPLHF
TRBJ2-7,TRBV27,-,CASSIRATYEQYF
TRBJ1-5,TRBV7-6,-,CASSLGGRGHQPQHF
TRBJ2-3,TRBV14,-,CASSLQAGADTQYF
TRBJ2-7,TRBV7-3,-,CASSLVAGGSYEQYF
TRBJ1-4,TRBV7-9,-,CASSLATGPIGKLFF
TRBJ1-5,TRBV6-5,-,CASSRGHHSNQPQHF
TRBJ1-6,TRBV27,-,CASSLDRVPPLHF
TRBJ2-1,TRBV27,-,CASSLGSGQFF
TRBJ2-2,TRBV7-6,-,CASSPGPARGELFF
TRBJ1-3,TRBV3-1/TRBV3-2,few,CASSHAGSGNTIYF
TRBJ2-1,TRBV2,-,CASSTGGNEQFF
TRBJ1-1,TRBV5-1,once,CASSSGGPNEAFF
TRBJ2-7,TRBV9,-,CASSVGEGVAPYEQYF
TRBJ1-3,TRBV2,-,CASSATASGNTIYF
TRBJ2-2,TRBV11-2,-,CASSLAQFTGELFF
TRBJ1-4,TRBV28,-,CALGRGGEKLFF